The clone carrying this T cell receptor (beta chain) was detected only a few times. No antigen is known for it. This record comes from a study of T-cell reconstitution after alpha-beta-depleted transplantation in children. Findings of the study overall: One year after transplant, T-cell counts and diversity came mostly from newly produced T cells.

V lost 3 bases to trimming and J lost 4 bases; unmatched junction nucleotides: 10. This CDR3 is 19 amino acids long. Germline CDR1 is SGHAT and CDR2 is FQNNGV. Unique molecular identifiers were used in preparing the TCRbeta library. MiXCR, applied by TCRdb to the PCR reads, yields one record per CDR3 protein. The sample yields about 980,000 distinct CDR3 sequences, roughly 29% seen once. The chain joins TRBV11-2 to TRBJ2-3; 16 bases fit TRBD2. The sequence derives from a boy younger than two who had a stem cell transplant for SCID, so the T cells may come from the graft donor. Sequences were derived from PBMCs, mostly from graft donor cells, sampled 360 days after TCRalphabeta/CD19-depleted stem cell transplant. The DNA for the CDR3 is TGTGCCAGCAGCTTCGGAGCCGGGACTAGCGGGGGGGCGGCAGATACGCAGTATTTT. Amino acid sequence: CASSFGAGTSGGAADTQYF.